This T cell receptor beta chain was found in a study of T cell responses to AZD1222 COVID-19 vaccine. Study observations and caveats: Elevations in Spike-specific TCR breadth and depth followed administration of two AZD1222 doses. Baseline serology detected seropositivity in only a handful of AZD1222 recipients. Targeting of unmutated variant regions was reportedly seen in nearly half of spike-specific TCRs.

A note on this clone: Its antigen is not known.

The V end lost 0 bases, the J end lost 2 bases, and 17 bases lay between the germline ends. The CDR3 has 17 residues. The repertoire was sequenced with immunoSEQ multiplex PCR; TCRdb's copy has only in-frame clones and lacks some. The sample contains around 89,000 clones, under 90% of which appear only once. The chain recombines TRBV23-1 with TRBJ2-7; perhaps TRBD2 as D (6 bases). TRBV23-1 qualifies as an ORF whose function is uncertain. This specimen consisted of peripheral blood, obtained on day 0 of AZD1222 vaccination. The clonotype comes from an adult in good health. The CDR3 loop is CASSQSEGRSDPYEQYF. The CDR3 DNA reads TGCGCCAGCAGTCAATCGGAGGGCCGATCGGATCCCTACGAGCAGTACTTC.